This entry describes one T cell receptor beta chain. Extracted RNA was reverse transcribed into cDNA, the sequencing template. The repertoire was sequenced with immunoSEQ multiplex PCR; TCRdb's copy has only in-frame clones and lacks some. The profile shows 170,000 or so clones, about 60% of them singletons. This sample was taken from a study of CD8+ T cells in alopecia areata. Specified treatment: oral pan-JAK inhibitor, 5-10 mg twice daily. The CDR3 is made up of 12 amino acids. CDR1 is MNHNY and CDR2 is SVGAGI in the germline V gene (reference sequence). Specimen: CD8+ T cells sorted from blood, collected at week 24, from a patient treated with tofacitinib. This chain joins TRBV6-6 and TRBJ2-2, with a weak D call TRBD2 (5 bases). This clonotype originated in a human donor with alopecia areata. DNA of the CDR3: TGTTCGACCCGGGGGAACACCGGGGAGCTGTTTTTT. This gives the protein CSTRGNTGELFF.